This T cell receptor (beta chain) was identified in a study of Ad26.COV2.S vaccination and SARS-CoV-2 variants. As for the study in general: Intramuscularly, Ad26.COV2.S was given either once or twice, 56 days apart.

The method was immunoSEQ multiplex PCR; TCRdb's version includes in-frame clones alone and lacks a portion of them. The sample has about 350,000 clones, around 88% seen once; the top ten hold roughly 5%. Noted treatment: around 19 received Ad26.COV2.S at low or high dose, single or two shots; 5 received placebo; per-sample allocation not given. Specimens were obtained on day 63 following the first vaccine or placebo injection. The ends were cut back, 1 base at V and 5 bases at J, with 14 bases in the middle. CDR1 and CDR2 from the germline V gene are SGHTA and FQGNSA. The CDR3 has 15 amino acids. On this clone itself: What it binds is unknown.

Findings of the study overall: Among vaccine recipients, spike-specific TCR breadth exceeded that of placebo recipients.

The sample in question was peripheral blood, obtained in a trial of Ad26.COV2.S vaccine versus placebo. The receptor's source is a person aged 18-65 years who received the Ad26.COV2.S COVID-19 vaccine or a placebo. The chain is built from TRBV7-2 and TRBJ1-2; D uncertain. The CDR3 DNA reads TGTGCCAGCAGCTTAGGACCCCAGTTGGGTTATGGCTACACCTTC. It translates to CASSLGPQLGYGYTF.